The present TCR beta chain was sequenced within a study of shared clonotypes between healthy human individuals. Notes on the study in general: Generation probabilities were higher for clonotypes shared across all four sorted-subset donors than for unshared ones. When naive CD4 clonotypes were compared across a few donors, about 5% were shared. Relative to memory subsets, naive subsets generally showed larger estimated richness.

The germline CDR1 and CDR2 sequences are MGHRA and YSYEKL. V lost 3 bases to trimming and J lost 3 bases; unmatched junction nucleotides: 7. The CDR3 extends over 15 amino acids. Study processing details: ImmunoSEQ output lacked quality scores and full-length reads, limiting matched filtering. Here immunoSEQ multiplex PCR was the method, and the copy in TCRdb shows in-frame clones only, minus some. The D gene and trimming were derived from the DNA, and the V and J assignments and clone size from that table. The data show approximately 980,000 clones, less than 85% seen once. A few counts support this clone. Its antigen is not identified.

The sample consisted of memory CD4+ T cells sorted from blood. Noted subset: CD45RA-negative fraction. V gene TRBV4-1 combines with J gene TRBJ1-1; 7 nucleotides match TRBD1. The sequence derives from a man between 18 and 35 years old in good health. Here the CDR3 reads CASSHADRVYTEAFF. For the CDR3, the DNA is TGCGCCAGCAGCCACGCCGACAGGGTATACACTGAAGCTTTCTTT.